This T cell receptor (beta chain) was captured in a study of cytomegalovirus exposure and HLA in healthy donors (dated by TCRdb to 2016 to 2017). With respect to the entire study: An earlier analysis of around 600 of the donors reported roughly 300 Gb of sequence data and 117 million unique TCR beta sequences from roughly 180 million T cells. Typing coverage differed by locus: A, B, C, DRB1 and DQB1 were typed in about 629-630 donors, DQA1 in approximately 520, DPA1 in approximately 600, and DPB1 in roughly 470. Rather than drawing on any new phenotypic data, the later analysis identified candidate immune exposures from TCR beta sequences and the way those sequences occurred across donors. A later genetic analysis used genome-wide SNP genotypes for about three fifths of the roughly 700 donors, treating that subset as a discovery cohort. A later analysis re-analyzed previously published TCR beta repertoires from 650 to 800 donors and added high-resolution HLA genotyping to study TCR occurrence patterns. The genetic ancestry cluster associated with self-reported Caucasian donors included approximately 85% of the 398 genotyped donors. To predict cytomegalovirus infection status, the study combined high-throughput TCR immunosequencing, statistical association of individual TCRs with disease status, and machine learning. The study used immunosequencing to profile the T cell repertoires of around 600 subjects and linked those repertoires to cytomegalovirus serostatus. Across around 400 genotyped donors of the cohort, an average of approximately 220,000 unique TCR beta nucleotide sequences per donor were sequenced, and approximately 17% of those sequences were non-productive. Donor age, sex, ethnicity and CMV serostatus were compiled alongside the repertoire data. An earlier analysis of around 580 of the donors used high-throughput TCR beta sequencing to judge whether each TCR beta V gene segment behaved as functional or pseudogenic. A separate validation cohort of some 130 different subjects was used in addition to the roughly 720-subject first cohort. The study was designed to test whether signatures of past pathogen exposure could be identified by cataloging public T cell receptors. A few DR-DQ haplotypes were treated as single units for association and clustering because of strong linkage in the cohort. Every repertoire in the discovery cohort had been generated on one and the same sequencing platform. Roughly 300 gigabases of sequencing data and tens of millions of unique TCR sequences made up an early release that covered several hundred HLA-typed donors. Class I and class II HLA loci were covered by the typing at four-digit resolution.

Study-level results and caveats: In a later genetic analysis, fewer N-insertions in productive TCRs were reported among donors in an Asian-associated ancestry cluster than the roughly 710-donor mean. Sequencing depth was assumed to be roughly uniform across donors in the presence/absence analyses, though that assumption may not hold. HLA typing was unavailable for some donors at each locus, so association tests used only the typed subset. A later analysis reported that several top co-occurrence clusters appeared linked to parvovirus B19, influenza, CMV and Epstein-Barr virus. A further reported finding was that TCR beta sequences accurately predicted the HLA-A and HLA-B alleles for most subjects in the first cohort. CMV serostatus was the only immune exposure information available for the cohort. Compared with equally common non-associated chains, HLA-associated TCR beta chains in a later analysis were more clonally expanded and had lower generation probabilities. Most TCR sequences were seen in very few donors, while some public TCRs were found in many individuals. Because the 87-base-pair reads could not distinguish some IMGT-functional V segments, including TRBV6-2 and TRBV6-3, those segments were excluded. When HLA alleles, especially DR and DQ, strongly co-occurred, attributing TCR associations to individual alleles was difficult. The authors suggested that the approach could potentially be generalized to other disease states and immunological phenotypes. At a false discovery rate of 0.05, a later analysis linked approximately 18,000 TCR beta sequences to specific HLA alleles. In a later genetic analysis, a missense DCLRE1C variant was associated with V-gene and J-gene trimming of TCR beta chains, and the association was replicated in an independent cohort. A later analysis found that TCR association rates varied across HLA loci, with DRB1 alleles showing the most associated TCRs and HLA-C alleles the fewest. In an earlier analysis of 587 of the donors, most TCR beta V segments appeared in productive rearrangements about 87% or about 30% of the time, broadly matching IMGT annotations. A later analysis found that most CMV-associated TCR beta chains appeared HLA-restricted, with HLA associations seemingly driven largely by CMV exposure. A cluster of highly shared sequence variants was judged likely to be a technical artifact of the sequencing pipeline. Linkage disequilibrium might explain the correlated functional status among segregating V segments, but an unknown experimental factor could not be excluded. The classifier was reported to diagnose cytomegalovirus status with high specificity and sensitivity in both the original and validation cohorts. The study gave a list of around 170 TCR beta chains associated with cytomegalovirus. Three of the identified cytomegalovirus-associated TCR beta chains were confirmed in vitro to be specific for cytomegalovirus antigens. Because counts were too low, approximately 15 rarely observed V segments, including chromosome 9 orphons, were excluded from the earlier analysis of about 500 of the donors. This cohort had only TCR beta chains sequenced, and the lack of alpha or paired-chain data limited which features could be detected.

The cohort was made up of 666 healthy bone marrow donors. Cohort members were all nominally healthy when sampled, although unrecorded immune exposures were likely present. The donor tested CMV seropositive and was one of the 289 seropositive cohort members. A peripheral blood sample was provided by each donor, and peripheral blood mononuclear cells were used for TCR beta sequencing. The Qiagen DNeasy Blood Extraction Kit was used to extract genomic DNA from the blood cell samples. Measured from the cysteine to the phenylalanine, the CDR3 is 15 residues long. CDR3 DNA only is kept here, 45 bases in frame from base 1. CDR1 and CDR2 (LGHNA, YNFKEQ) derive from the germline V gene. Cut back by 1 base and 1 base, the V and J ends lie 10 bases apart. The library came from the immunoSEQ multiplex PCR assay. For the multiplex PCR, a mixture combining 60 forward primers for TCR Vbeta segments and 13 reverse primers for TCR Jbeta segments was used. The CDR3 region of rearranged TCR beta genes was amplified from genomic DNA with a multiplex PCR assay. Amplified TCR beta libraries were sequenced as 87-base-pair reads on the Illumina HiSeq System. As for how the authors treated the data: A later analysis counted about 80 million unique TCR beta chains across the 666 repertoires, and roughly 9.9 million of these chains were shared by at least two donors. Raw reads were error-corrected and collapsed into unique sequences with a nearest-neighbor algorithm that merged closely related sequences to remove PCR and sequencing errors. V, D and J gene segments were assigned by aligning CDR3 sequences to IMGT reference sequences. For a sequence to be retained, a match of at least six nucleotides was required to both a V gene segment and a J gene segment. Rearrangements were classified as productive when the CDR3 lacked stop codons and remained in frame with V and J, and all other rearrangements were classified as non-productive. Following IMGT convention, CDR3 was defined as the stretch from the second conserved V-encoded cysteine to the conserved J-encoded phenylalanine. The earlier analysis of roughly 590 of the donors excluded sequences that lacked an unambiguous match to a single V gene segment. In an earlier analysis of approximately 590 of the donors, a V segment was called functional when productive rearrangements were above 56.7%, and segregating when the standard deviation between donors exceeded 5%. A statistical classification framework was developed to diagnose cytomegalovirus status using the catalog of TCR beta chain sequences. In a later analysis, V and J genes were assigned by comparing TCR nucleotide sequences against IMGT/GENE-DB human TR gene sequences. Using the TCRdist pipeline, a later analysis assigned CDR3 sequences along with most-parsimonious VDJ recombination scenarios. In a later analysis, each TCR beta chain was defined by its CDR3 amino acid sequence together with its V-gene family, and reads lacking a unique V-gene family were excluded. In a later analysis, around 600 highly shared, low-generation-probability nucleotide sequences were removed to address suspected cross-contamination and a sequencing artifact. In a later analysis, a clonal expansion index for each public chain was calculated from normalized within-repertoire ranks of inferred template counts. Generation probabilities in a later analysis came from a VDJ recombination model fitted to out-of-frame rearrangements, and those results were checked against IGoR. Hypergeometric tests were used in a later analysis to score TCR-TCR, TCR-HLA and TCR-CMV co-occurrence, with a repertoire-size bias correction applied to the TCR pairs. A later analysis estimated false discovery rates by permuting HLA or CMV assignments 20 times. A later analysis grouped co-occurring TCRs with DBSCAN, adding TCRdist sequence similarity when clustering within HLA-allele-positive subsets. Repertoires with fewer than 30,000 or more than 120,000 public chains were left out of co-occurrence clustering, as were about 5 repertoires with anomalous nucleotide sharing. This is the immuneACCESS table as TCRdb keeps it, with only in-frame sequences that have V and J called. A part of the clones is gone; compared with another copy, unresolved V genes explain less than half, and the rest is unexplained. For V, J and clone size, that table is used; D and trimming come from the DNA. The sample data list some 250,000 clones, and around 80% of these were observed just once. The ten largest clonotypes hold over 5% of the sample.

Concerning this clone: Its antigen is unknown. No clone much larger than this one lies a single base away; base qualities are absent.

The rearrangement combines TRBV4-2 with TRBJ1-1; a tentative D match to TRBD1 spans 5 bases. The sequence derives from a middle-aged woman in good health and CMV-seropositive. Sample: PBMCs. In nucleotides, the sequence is TGTGCCAGCAGCCAAGGTGACAGACAGAACACTGAAGCTTTCTTT. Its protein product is CASSQGDRQNTEAFF.